This T cell receptor beta chain was found in a study of blood T cell repertoires in COVID-19 (dated by TCRdb to about 2020). About the study as a whole: The collaborator samples originated in the United States, Italy and Spain and spanned the acute and convalescent phases of COVID-19. The repertoires were released in a freely available public database intended as a resource for research on the immune response to SARS-CoV-2. Nearly every sample came with metadata listing a de-identified subject ID, COVID-19 status, age in years and sex. The prospective study material was composed of cDNA or gDNA derived from T cells, B-cell-depleted T cells, or PBMCs. The dataset comprised deeply sampled blood TCRbeta repertoires from subjects exposed to, actively infected with, or recovered from COVID-19. Where HLA class I and class II types were available, the types were taken from metadata supplied by the sample provider, not from assay-based typing. The samples were drawn from the first 160 participants of the ongoing ImmuneRACE study and from over a thousand subjects provided by 6 global collaborators.

The research as a whole found: The quantity of clinical and demographic metadata differed by source and by participant and was supplied without curation.

TCRbeta CDR3 regions were amplified from genomic DNA by means of the immunoSEQ Assay, a bias-controlled multiplex PCR. In the authors' own workflow: The number of nucleated cells in each sample was estimated from the amplification of reference gene primers within the assay. To quantify the absolute abundance of each unique TCRbeta CDR3 rearrangement, sequence reads were collapsed and filtered. Productive Simpson clonality was computed per sample as the square root of Simpson's diversity index over productive rearrangements. This is the immuneACCESS table as TCRdb keeps it, with only in-frame sequences that have V and J called. A part of the clones is gone; compared with another copy, unresolved V genes explain less than half, and the rest is unexplained. V and J calls and clone size come straight from that table; D and trimming were deduced from the DNA. The table for this sample lists hundreds of thousands of clones; under 90% of them were counted only once. Clones ranked in the top ten supply less than 2% of the sample.

One collaborating source in Seattle enrolled patients during active infection and followed them longitudinally through the course of disease. Collaborating institutions collected whole blood in K2EDTA tubes following their own protocols. For TCRbeta analysis, collaborators shipped samples in one of three forms: frozen whole blood, isolated PBMCs, or DNA extracted from either of those sample types. Per the germline V gene, MDHEN is the CDR1 and SYDVKM is the CDR2. The CDR3 spans 13 residues, from the cysteine through the phenylalanine. Here the CDR3 DNA is all that survives: 39 bases in frame from base 1. Trimming costs V 3 bases and J 5 bases, and their ends lie 10 bases apart. As concerns this clone: Its antigen has not been determined. Per-nucleotide qualities are absent, and no much larger clonotype sits a single base away.

This sequence uses TRBV28 and TRBJ2-5; TRBD1 is possibly the D segment (6 matching bases). Material for sequencing was peripheral blood. The TCR comes from a woman under 40 with COVID-19, enrolled during active disease. The sequenced DNA: TGTGCCAGCAGTTTTGACAGGCGGGAGACCCAGTACTTC. Its translation is CASSFDRRETQYF.